Listed below are T cell receptor beta chains from one sample, sequenced in a study of T cell repertoires in cytomegalovirus infection. These receptors' targets are unknown. Each CDR3 protein gets one entry after TCRdb re-called the reads with MiXCR. The data show 200,000 or so distinct CDR3 sequences, with 35% to 40% seen just once and 55% to 60% held by the top ten. Here the sequenced sample was CD8+ T cells from cultured PBMCs, taken from culture after CMV antigen stimulation. The receptors here all came from a human donor in good health (CMV status not recorded). Some clones in this sample may be carry-over from other donors' samples. Both conserved end residues are part of each CDR3. D genes are given only for firm matches. Clone sizes are given selectively: once, few, many, or a class where the clone is expanded.

v_gene: TRBV2; d_gene: TRBD1; j_gene: TRBJ1-2; abundance: -; len: 14; CDR3nt: TGTGCCAGCAGTGGGACAGGGGGTACCTATGGCTACACCTTC; CDR3aa: CASSGTGGTYGYTF
v_gene: TRBV28; d_gene: -; j_gene: TRBJ2-6; abundance: -; len: 15; CDR3nt: TGTGCCAGCAGTACGCAGCGATCTGGGGCCAACGTCCTGACTTTC; CDR3aa: CASSTQRSGANVLTF
v_gene: TRBV5-6; d_gene: -; j_gene: TRBJ1-2; abundance: -; len: 14; CDR3nt: TGTGCCAGCAGCTTGATCCAGGAGGGCTATGGCTACACCTTC; CDR3aa: CASSLIQEGYGYTF
v_gene: TRBV2; d_gene: -; j_gene: TRBJ1-1; abundance: few; len: 15; CDR3nt: TGTGCCAGCAGCTCCTCTATAAGTTCTAACACTGAAGCTTTCTTT; CDR3aa: CASSSSISSNTEAFF
v_gene: TRBV7-8; d_gene: -; j_gene: TRBJ2-3; abundance: -; len: 14; CDR3nt: TGTGCCAGCAGCCCGTACATCGGCAAGGATACGCAGTATTTT; CDR3aa: CASSPYIGKDTQYF
v_gene: TRBV27; d_gene: TRBD1; j_gene: TRBJ1-2; abundance: -; len: 14; CDR3nt: TGTGCCAGCAGTTTATTAGGGACAGGGGTACCCTACACCTTC; CDR3aa: CASSLLGTGVPYTF
v_gene: TRBV4-1; d_gene: TRBD2; j_gene: TRBJ2-1; abundance: -; len: 20; CDR3nt: TGCGCCAGCACATCCAGGAGGGTCTATTTGACTAGCGGGGGTTACAATGAGCAGTTCTTC; CDR3aa: CASTSRRVYLTSGGYNEQFF
v_gene: TRBV4-1; d_gene: -; j_gene: TRBJ2-2; abundance: -; len: 16; CDR3nt: TGCGCCAGCAGCCAAGAGACCCCAACGCTCCCCGGGGAGCTGTTTTTT; CDR3aa: CASSQETPTLPGELFF
v_gene: TRBV4-2; d_gene: -; j_gene: TRBJ2-7; abundance: few; len: 16; CDR3nt: TGTGCCAGCAGCCAAGAGGCGGGTGGCCTGTCCTACGAGCAGTACTTC; CDR3aa: CASSQEAGGLSYEQYF
v_gene: TRBV19; d_gene: -; j_gene: TRBJ2-7; abundance: -; len: 11; CDR3nt: TGTGCCACTTCGACGTCCTACGAGCAGTACTTC; CDR3aa: CATSTSYEQYF
v_gene: TRBV9; d_gene: TRBD1; j_gene: TRBJ2-7; abundance: -; len: 15; CDR3nt: TGTGCCAGCAGCGAAACAGGGGGGTCCCTCTACGAGCAGTACTTC; CDR3aa: CASSETGGSLYEQYF
v_gene: TRBV5-5; d_gene: TRBD1; j_gene: TRBJ2-5; abundance: -; len: 14; CDR3nt: TGTGCCAGCACCGTGACAGGGGCGCAAGAGACCCAGTACTTC; CDR3aa: CASTVTGAQETQYF
v_gene: TRBV7-4; d_gene: -; j_gene: TRBJ1-1; abundance: many; len: 15; CDR3nt: TGTGCCAGCAGCTTAGAGGGACCGATGAACACTGAAGCTTTCTTT; CDR3aa: CASSLEGPMNTEAFF
v_gene: TRBV19; d_gene: -; j_gene: TRBJ1-1; abundance: few; len: 14; CDR3nt: TGTGCCAGTAGTATCCTTCCGGAGGGGACTGAAGCTTTCTTT; CDR3aa: CASSILPEGTEAFF
v_gene: TRBV7-2; d_gene: -; j_gene: TRBJ1-5; abundance: -; len: 15; CDR3nt: TGTGCCAGCAGCTTAACCCATTATAGCAATCAGCCCCAGCATTTT; CDR3aa: CASSLTHYSNQPQHF
v_gene: TRBV5-4; d_gene: TRBD2; j_gene: TRBJ2-7; abundance: -; len: 15; CDR3nt: TGTGCCAGCAGCTTCGGACTAGCGGGAGTCGGTGAGCAGTACTTC; CDR3aa: CASSFGLAGVGEQYF
v_gene: TRBV15; d_gene: TRBD1; j_gene: TRBJ2-1; abundance: once; len: 17; CDR3nt: TGTGCCACCAGCAGAGGAACCCGGGACAGTCAATACAATGAGCAGTTCTTC; CDR3aa: CATSRGTRDSQYNEQFF
v_gene: TRBV3-1; d_gene: -; j_gene: TRBJ2-1; abundance: -; len: 15; CDR3nt: TGTGCCAGCAGCCAAGACTCCCTAGGGGCGGATGAGCAGTTCTTC; CDR3aa: CASSQDSLGADEQFF
v_gene: TRBV7-6; d_gene: TRBD1; j_gene: TRBJ1-3; abundance: many; len: 14; CDR3nt: TGTGCCAGCAGCCCCGGGACAGGAGGAAACACCATATATTTT; CDR3aa: CASSPGTGGNTIYF
v_gene: TRBV6-2/TRBV6-3; d_gene: -; j_gene: TRBJ2-2; abundance: few; len: 13; CDR3nt: TGTGCCAGCAGTTACGTACGCGTCGGGGAGCTGTTTTTT; CDR3aa: CASSYVRVGELFF
v_gene: TRBV7-4; d_gene: -; j_gene: TRBJ2-5; abundance: -; len: 15; CDR3nt: TGTGCCAGCGGGGGGCAGACTAAAAGCAGAGAGACCCAGTACTTC; CDR3aa: CASGGQTKSRETQYF
v_gene: TRBV28; d_gene: TRBD1; j_gene: TRBJ2-7; abundance: -; len: 15; CDR3nt: TGTGCCAGCAGTACCCGACAGGGGGAGGCCTACGAGCAGTACTTC; CDR3aa: CASSTRQGEAYEQYF
v_gene: TRBV4-2; d_gene: TRBD1; j_gene: TRBJ1-5; abundance: -; len: 17; CDR3nt: TGTGCCAGCAGCCAAGACGTGAGGGACAGGGGCAATCAGCCCCAGCATTTT; CDR3aa: CASSQDVRDRGNQPQHF
v_gene: TRBV7-9; d_gene: -; j_gene: TRBJ1-1; abundance: few; len: 14; CDR3nt: TGTGCCAGCAGCGCCTTGACACCCAACACTGAAGCTTTCTTT; CDR3aa: CASSALTPNTEAFF
v_gene: TRBV20-1; d_gene: -; j_gene: TRBJ2-5; abundance: -; len: 11; CDR3nt: TGCAGTGCCACGACTAGGGAGACCCAGTACTTC; CDR3aa: CSATTRETQYF
v_gene: TRBV10-3; d_gene: TRBD2; j_gene: TRBJ2-7; abundance: -; len: 14; CDR3nt: TGTGCCATCAGTGACGGCGGGGGGGGTGGAGAGCAGTACTTC; CDR3aa: CAISDGGGGGEQYF
v_gene: TRBV9; d_gene: -; j_gene: TRBJ2-1; abundance: -; len: 12; CDR3nt: TGTGCCAGCGGACGAGAAGGGAGGAAGCAGTTCTTC; CDR3aa: CASGREGRKQFF
v_gene: TRBV5-1; d_gene: TRBD1; j_gene: TRBJ2-7; abundance: few; len: 15; CDR3nt: TGCGCCAGCAGCTTGGCCGGGACAGAAATCTACGAGCAGTACTTC; CDR3aa: CASSLAGTEIYEQYF
v_gene: TRBV7-3; d_gene: TRBD1; j_gene: TRBJ1-1; abundance: -; len: 15; CDR3nt: TGTGCCAGCAGCTTAACGGCAGGGGGGCACACTGAAGCTTTCTTT; CDR3aa: CASSLTAGGHTEAFF
v_gene: TRBV7-8; d_gene: TRBD2; j_gene: TRBJ2-5; abundance: many; len: 16; CDR3nt: TGTGCCAGCAGCATGGGACACGGGGGGGGTCAAGAGACCCAGTACTTC; CDR3aa: CASSMGHGGGQETQYF
v_gene: TRBV7-9; d_gene: TRBD1; j_gene: TRBJ2-5; abundance: -; len: 15; CDR3nt: TGTGCCAGCAGCCCCACAGGGGGTCGGGAAGAGACCCAGTACTTC; CDR3aa: CASSPTGGREETQYF
v_gene: TRBV12-3/TRBV12-4; d_gene: -; j_gene: TRBJ1-5; abundance: -; len: 13; CDR3nt: TGTGCCAGCACCCCTCATAGCAATCAGCCCCAGCATTTT; CDR3aa: CASTPHSNQPQHF
v_gene: TRBV7-9; d_gene: TRBD1; j_gene: TRBJ1-1; abundance: -; len: 13; CDR3nt: TGTGCCAGCAGGACAGGGGTGAACACTGAAGCTTTCTTT; CDR3aa: CASRTGVNTEAFF
v_gene: TRBV27; d_gene: -; j_gene: TRBJ2-1; abundance: -; len: 15; CDR3nt: TGTGCCAGCAGTCAGGGGGACTTAGCCTACAATGAGCAGTTCTTC; CDR3aa: CASSQGDLAYNEQFF
v_gene: TRBV7-6; d_gene: -; j_gene: TRBJ2-5; abundance: -; len: 16; CDR3nt: TGTGCCAGCAGCCCGCGAATGATCAGCGGCGCGAAGACCCAGTACTTC; CDR3aa: CASSPRMISGAKTQYF
v_gene: TRBV7-2; d_gene: -; j_gene: TRBJ2-1; abundance: few; len: 15; CDR3nt: TGTGCCAGCAGCGGGATGGGGGGCGCAGGAAATGAGCAGTTCTTC; CDR3aa: CASSGMGGAGNEQFF
v_gene: TRBV7-2; d_gene: -; j_gene: TRBJ1-1; abundance: few; len: 15; CDR3nt: TGTGCCAGCCTCGGAATTCGGGGAATGGGCACTGAAGCTTTCTTT; CDR3aa: CASLGIRGMGTEAFF
v_gene: TRBV7-8; d_gene: -; j_gene: TRBJ1-4; abundance: few; len: 15; CDR3nt: TGTGCCAGCAGCTCCCCCGGGGCGGCTAATGAAAAACTGTTTTTT; CDR3aa: CASSSPGAANEKLFF
v_gene: TRBV7-2; d_gene: -; j_gene: TRBJ2-3; abundance: many; len: 15; CDR3nt: TGTGCCAGCAGCTTATCCCGGGGGAGGCCAGATACGCAGTATTTT; CDR3aa: CASSLSRGRPDTQYF
v_gene: TRBV7-3; d_gene: -; j_gene: TRBJ2-7; abundance: -; len: 13; CDR3nt: TGTGCCAGCAGCCCGCGTGTGGCCTACGAGCAGTACTTC; CDR3aa: CASSPRVAYEQYF
v_gene: TRBV28; d_gene: TRBD2; j_gene: TRBJ2-7; abundance: -; len: 19; CDR3nt: TGTGCCAGCAGCGACGGACTAGCGGGAGGGTATTTAACGAGCTACGAGCAGTACTTC; CDR3aa: CASSDGLAGGYLTSYEQYF
v_gene: TRBV19; d_gene: -; j_gene: TRBJ2-1; abundance: -; len: 11; CDR3nt: TGTGCCAGTATCCGAAACAATGAGCAGTTCTTC; CDR3aa: CASIRNNEQFF
v_gene: TRBV27; d_gene: -; j_gene: TRBJ2-5; abundance: -; len: 14; CDR3nt: TGTGCCAGCAGTCCCGGTGAGGAAAGTGAGACCCAGTACTTC; CDR3aa: CASSPGEESETQYF
v_gene: TRBV28; d_gene: TRBD1; j_gene: TRBJ1-1; abundance: many; len: 16; CDR3nt: TGTGCCAGCAGTTTGCAACAGGGGGCTCCGAGGACTGAAGCTTTCTTT; CDR3aa: CASSLQQGAPRTEAFF
v_gene: TRBV27; d_gene: -; j_gene: TRBJ2-5; abundance: -; len: 13; CDR3nt: TGTGCCACAATCCTAAGAATACAAGAGACCCAGTACTTC; CDR3aa: CATILRIQETQYF
v_gene: TRBV11-2; d_gene: TRBD2; j_gene: TRBJ2-3; abundance: many; len: 18; CDR3nt: TGTGCCAGCAGCCCTACTAGCGGGCTTACGACTAGCACAGATACGCAGTATTTT; CDR3aa: CASSPTSGLTTSTDTQYF
v_gene: TRBV7-9; d_gene: -; j_gene: TRBJ2-7; abundance: -; len: 15; CDR3nt: TGTGCCAGCAGCTTCACCGCCGCGGAAAGGGGCGAGCAGTACTTC; CDR3aa: CASSFTAAERGEQYF
v_gene: TRBV7-6; d_gene: -; j_gene: TRBJ1-1; abundance: -; len: 17; CDR3nt: TGTGCCAGCAGCACGCCGACAACTTGGCGTATGAACACTGAAGCTTTCTTT; CDR3aa: CASSTPTTWRMNTEAFF
v_gene: TRBV28; d_gene: -; j_gene: TRBJ2-1; abundance: -; len: 15; CDR3nt: TGTGCCAGCAGTTTCTTCGGGAGTAGGGCCAATGAGCAGTTCTTC; CDR3aa: CASSFFGSRANEQFF
v_gene: TRBV28; d_gene: -; j_gene: TRBJ2-1; abundance: few; len: 19; CDR3nt: TGTGCCAGCAGTCCCCTCGATTTGGGGGCGAGCGCCTCCTACAATGAGCAGTTCTTC; CDR3aa: CASSPLDLGASASYNEQFF
v_gene: TRBV11-2; d_gene: -; j_gene: TRBJ2-2; abundance: many; len: 13; CDR3nt: TGTGCCAGCATGACGGCGAACACCGGGGAGCTGTTTTTT; CDR3aa: CASMTANTGELFF
v_gene: TRBV7-6; d_gene: TRBD2; j_gene: TRBJ2-7; abundance: -; len: 13; CDR3nt: TGTGCCAGCAGCCCAGGGACTAGCGGGAGTCGGTACTTC; CDR3aa: CASSPGTSGSRYF
v_gene: TRBV6-1; d_gene: -; j_gene: TRBJ2-7; abundance: -; len: 11; CDR3nt: TGTGCCGGAGGTCCCTCCTACGAGCAGTACTTC; CDR3aa: CAGGPSYEQYF
v_gene: TRBV12-3/TRBV12-4; d_gene: -; j_gene: TRBJ2-1; abundance: -; len: 21; CDR3nt: TGTGCCAGCAGTTTAGCCAGACAGGGGGCTAGGACTAGCGGCCCCTACAATGAGCAGTTCTTC; CDR3aa: CASSLARQGARTSGPYNEQFF